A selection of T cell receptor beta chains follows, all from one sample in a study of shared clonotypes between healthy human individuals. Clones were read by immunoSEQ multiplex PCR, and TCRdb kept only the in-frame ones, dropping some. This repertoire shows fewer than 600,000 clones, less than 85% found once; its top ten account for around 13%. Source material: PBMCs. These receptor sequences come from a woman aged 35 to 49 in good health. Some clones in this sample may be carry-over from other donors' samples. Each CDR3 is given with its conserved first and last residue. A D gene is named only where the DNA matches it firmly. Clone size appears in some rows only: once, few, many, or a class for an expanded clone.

TGTGCCAGCAGTGAAGCGCTCCCATTTCAAGAGACCCAGTACTTC | CASSEALPFQETQYF | TRBJ2-5 | . | TRBV6-1 | .
TGTGCCAGCAGCGTAGGGGCGTCTGCAACTAATGAAAAACTGTTTTTT | CASSVGASATNEKLFF | TRBJ1-4 | once | TRBV9 | .
TGTGCCAGCAGCATGCGCCCGCCCTACGAGCAGTACTTC | CASSMRPPYEQYF | TRBJ2-7 | . | TRBV6-1 | .
TGTGCCAGCAGCTTAGACAGGGCGGGAGGGCGGAGCTCCTACGAGCAGTACTTC | CASSLDRAGGRSSYEQYF | TRBJ2-7 | . | TRBV7-2 | TRBD2
TGTGCCAGCAGCACCGCCCGGACGTTCTCCTACGAGCAGTACTTC | CASSTARTFSYEQYF | TRBJ2-7 | . | TRBV28 | .
TGCGCCAGCAGCCAAGGCCTGGGGGGACAGGGACGGGAGACCCAGTACTTC | CASSQGLGGQGRETQYF | TRBJ2-5 | . | TRBV4-3 | TRBD1
TGTGCCAGCAGTTCGGCGGGCCAAGAGACCCAGTACTTC | CASSSAGQETQYF | TRBJ2-5 | . | TRBV2 | .
TGTGCCAGCAGGCAGGGGGGGGAGCAGTACTTC | CASRQGGEQYF | TRBJ2-7 | . | TRBV6-5 | .
TGTGCCACCAGCAGAGAAAAGCGGGCTTATGGCTACACCTTC | CATSREKRAYGYTF | TRBJ1-2 | . | TRBV15 | .
TGCGCCAGCAGCTTGGGAGCGGGGAGTGGGAACGAGCAGTACTTC | CASSLGAGSGNEQYF | TRBJ2-7 | . | TRBV5-1 | TRBD2
TGTGCCAGCAGCTTAACAGGGGGCACCTATGGCTACACCTTC | CASSLTGGTYGYTF | TRBJ1-2 | . | TRBV7-2 | TRBD1
TGTGCCAGCAGCCAAGCGGGAGTAATGAGGAATGAGCAGTTCTTC | CASSQAGVMRNEQFF | TRBJ2-1 | . | TRBV7-9 | TRBD2
TGTGCCAGTAGTATTGTGGACTCAGCCAAAAACATTCAGTACTTC | CASSIVDSAKNIQYF | TRBJ2-4 | once | TRBV19 | .
TGTGCCAGCAGCTTAGCGGCAGGACACGTTACGCAGTATTTT | CASSLAAGHVTQYF | TRBJ2-3 | . | TRBV7-2 | .
TGTGCCAGCAGGGACCCATCCACAGATACGCAGTATTTT | CASRDPSTDTQYF | TRBJ2-3 | . | TRBV25-1 | .
TGTGCCAGCAGCTCCCCGAATTACAATGAGCAGTTCTTC | CASSSPNYNEQFF | TRBJ2-1 | once | TRBV7-9 | .
TGTGCCAGCAGTGGGAGTGTAGGGAGCACTGAAGCTTTCTTT | CASSGSVGSTEAFF | TRBJ1-1 | . | TRBV6-1 | .
TGCGCCAGCAGCTTGGGCTCTGGGGCCAACGTCCTGACTTTC | CASSLGSGANVLTF | TRBJ2-6 | . | TRBV5-1 | .
TGTGCCAGCAGTTTAAAGTTTGGACGCACCTACGAGCAGTACTTC | CASSLKFGRTYEQYF | TRBJ2-7 | . | TRBV28 | .
TGTGCCAGCAGCTTAGCCTTCCCCCCTGGAAACACCATATATTTT | CASSLAFPPGNTIYF | TRBJ1-3 | many | TRBV7-7 | .
TGTGCCAGTAGTATAGGCCAAGACACCGGGGAGCTGTTTTTT | CASSIGQDTGELFF | TRBJ2-2 | . | TRBV19 | .
TGTGCCAGCGGGTTACAGGGTCCCTACGAGCAGTACTTC | CASGLQGPYEQYF | TRBJ2-7 | . | TRBV27 | .
TGTGCCAGCAGCACCCCTCGCGGCGGAGAGACCCAGTACTTC | CASSTPRGGETQYF | TRBJ2-5 | once | TRBV5-6 | .
TGTGCCAGCAGCTTACACAGGGGGGGCACAGATACGCAGTATTTT | CASSLHRGGTDTQYF | TRBJ2-3 | . | TRBV11-2 | TRBD1
TGTGCCAGCAGCTCTTCCCCTCGACTAGACCTATTTTCATTT | CASSSSPRLDLFSF | TRBJ2-3 | . | TRBV7-3 | .
TGTGCCAGTAGTATAGGTGCCCCAGGGTCCACCGGGGAGCTGTTTTTT | CASSIGAPGSTGELFF | TRBJ2-2 | . | TRBV19 | .
TGTGCCAGCGGGTGGGACAGTGGGACTGAAGCTTTCTTT | CASGWDSGTEAFF | TRBJ1-1 | . | TRBV11-3 | TRBD1
TGTGCCAGCAGCTTAGTTGCAGGAGTAACAGATACGCAGTATTTT | CASSLVAGVTDTQYF | TRBJ2-3 | . | TRBV7-9 | .
TGTGCCAGCAGCCGAACTAGCGGGAGGGCCCACGAGCAGTACTTC | CASSRTSGRAHEQYF | TRBJ2-7 | . | TRBV7-2 | TRBD2
TGTGCCAGCAGCTTAGTTGGGGTCTACGAGCAGTACTTC | CASSLVGVYEQYF | TRBJ2-7 | . | TRBV11-2 | .
TGTGCCAGCAGCGTAGGGGCCGGTTACAATGAGCAGTTCTTC | CASSVGAGYNEQFF | TRBJ2-1 | . | TRBV9 | .
TGTGCCAGCAGCCCTACTAGCCGGGAGTCGACCGGGGAGCTGTTTTTT | CASSPTSRESTGELFF | TRBJ2-2 | . | TRBV5-4 | .
TGTGCCACCAGCAGAGCTTCGGGGGATCAGTTCTTC | CATSRASGDQFF | TRBJ2-1 | many | TRBV15 | .
TGCAGCGTTGAACTCCGGGACAGGGAGACCCAGTACTTC | CSVELRDRETQYF | TRBJ2-5 | . | TRBV29-1 | TRBD1
TGTGCCAGCAGTTCCTCACACCTAAGATTCACCGGGGAGCAGTACTTC | CASSSSHLRFTGEQYF | TRBJ2-7 | . | TRBV28 | .
TGTGCCAGCACTTTGGGGGACACAGATACGCAGTATTTT | CASTLGDTDTQYF | TRBJ2-3 | . | TRBV7-9 | .
TGTGCCAGCAGCGGGGTAGGACAGGCGAACACCGGGGAGCTGTTTTTT | CASSGVGQANTGELFF | TRBJ2-2 | . | TRBV7-2 | TRBD1
TGTGCCAGCCGGTGGGAGGAAAACTCGAACACCGGGGAGCTGTTTTTT | CASRWEENSNTGELFF | TRBJ2-2 | . | TRBV7-3 | .
TGCAGCGTTGGGCGGGGCTTCCAAGAGACCCAGTACTTC | CSVGRGFQETQYF | TRBJ2-5 | . | TRBV29-1 | .
TGCGCCAGCAGCTCACAAACGAACACTGAAGCTTTCTTT | CASSSQTNTEAFF | TRBJ1-1 | . | TRBV5-1 | .
TGCGCCAGCTGGGGATTGCCTACACTCAATCAGCCCCAGCATTTT | CASWGLPTLNQPQHF | TRBJ1-5 | few | TRBV23-1 | .
TGTGCCAGTAGTACAGGGACAGGGGGTGAGCAGTACTTC | CASSTGTGGEQYF | TRBJ2-7 | . | TRBV19 | TRBD1
TGTGCCTGGAGTGTTACGGCCCGGTTTCCCACCGGGGAGCTGTTTTTT | CAWSVTARFPTGELFF | TRBJ2-2 | . | TRBV30 | .
TGTGCCAGCAGTTACGGACTAGCAAGGGAGACCCAGTACTTC | CASSYGLARETQYF | TRBJ2-5 | . | TRBV2 | TRBD2
TGTGCCAGCAGCTCGGGACGGTGGAACACTGAAGCTTTCTTT | CASSSGRWNTEAFF | TRBJ1-1 | . | TRBV7-2 | .
TGCGCCAGCAGCTCGTTCGGTTGGGGGCTATACGAGCAGTACTTC | CASSSFGWGLYEQYF | TRBJ2-7 | . | TRBV5-1 | .
TGCGCCAGCAGTGCCGGGCCTTTCTATGGCTACACCTTC | CASSAGPFYGYTF | TRBJ1-2 | . | TRBV10-1 | .
TGTGCCAGCAGCTTCGGACCCACCCGGGATGAGCAGTTCTTC | CASSFGPTRDEQFF | TRBJ2-1 | . | TRBV7-2 | .
TGTGCCTGGAGTCGGAGTGGTAACACTGAAGCTTTCTTT | CAWSRSGNTEAFF | TRBJ1-1 | . | TRBV30 | .
TGTGCCAGCTCACCCGGGCAGGGTTGGAACTTC | CASSPGQGWNF | TRBJ2-7 | . | TRBV18 | .
TGTGCCAGCTCACCACGGGTAAATGGCTACACCTTC | CASSPRVNGYTF | TRBJ1-2 | few | TRBV18 | .
TGTGCCAGCTCACCATTGACTAGCGGGAGAAATGAGCAGTTCTTC | CASSPLTSGRNEQFF | TRBJ2-1 | once | TRBV18 | TRBD2
TGCGCCAGCAGAGGGGAGGGGGACCCCTCAGAGACCCAGTACTTC | CASRGEGDPSETQYF | TRBJ2-5 | . | TRBV5-1 | .